The rows below give T cell receptor beta chains drawn from one sample of a study of a mutant IDH1 vaccine in newly diagnosed glioma. The protocol was immunoSEQ multiplex PCR, while the TCRdb copy is restricted to in-frame clones and leaves out a portion. Of roughly 46,000 clones listed, roughly 89% are singletons. Sequencing was performed on PBMCs, taken from a glioma patient treated with radiotherapy, temozolomide or both. These receptor sequences come from a middle-aged man with glioma. The CDR3 runs from the conserved cysteine through the conserved F or W. The D gene is left open where the match is weak. Rows give clone size only sometimes, using once, few, many, or a class for an expanded clone.

V gene	clone size	J gene	D gene	CDR3 DNA	CDR3 protein
TRBV28	NA	TRBJ2-1	TRBD2	TGTGCCAGCAGTTTAGCCGGACTAGCGGGAGGCAATGAGCAGTTCTTC	CASSLAGLAGGNEQFF
TRBV9	NA	TRBJ2-5	TRBD1	TGTGCCAGCAGCTTAACCGGGACAGCGGAGACCCAGTACTTC	CASSLTGTAETQYF
TRBV9	NA	TRBJ1-5	NA	TGTGTGGGGGATGGGGCCAATCAGCCCCAGCATTTT	CVGDGANQPQHF
TRBV7-2	NA	TRBJ1-3	NA	TGTGCCAGCAGTATTCCTCCAGGGAAAACCAATTTT	CASSIPPGKTNF
TRBV6-1	NA	TRBJ2-2	TRBD2	TGTGCCAGCAGTGAAGGAGCGGGAGGGGGTAACACCGGGGAGCTGTTTTTT	CASSEGAGGGNTGELFF
TRBV19	NA	TRBJ1-6	NA	TGTGCCAGTACCCAGGAAACCTATAATTCACCCCTCCACTTT	CASTQETYNSPLHF
TRBV6-1	NA	TRBJ2-3	NA	TGTGCCAGCAGTGGGATTGGCACAGATACGCAGTATTTT	CASSGIGTDTQYF
TRBV5-8	NA	TRBJ1-4	NA	TGTGCCAGCCCCATGACGGGGCTAACTAATGAAAAACTGTTTTTT	CASPMTGLTNEKLFF
TRBV29-1	NA	TRBJ1-1	TRBD1	TGCAGCGTTGATTCAGGGGGCCCTGAAGCTTTCTTT	CSVDSGGPEAFF
TRBV18	NA	TRBJ2-2	TRBD1	TGTGCCAGCTTGGACAGGGGGAACACCGGGGAGCTGTTTTTT	CASLDRGNTGELFF
TRBV6-1	NA	TRBJ2-4	NA	TGTGCCAGCAGTGAGACCCCCGCATTAGCCAAAAACATTCAGTACTTC	CASSETPALAKNIQYF
TRBV6-5	once	TRBJ2-7	NA	TGTGCCAGCAGTTACCCCGGGGCCCACTCCTACGAGCAGTACTTC	CASSYPGAHSYEQYF
TRBV6-5	NA	TRBJ2-7	TRBD2	TGTGCCAGCAGTTACTCCCTAGCGGGAGGGTCTTGGGAGCAGTACTTC	CASSYSLAGGSWEQYF